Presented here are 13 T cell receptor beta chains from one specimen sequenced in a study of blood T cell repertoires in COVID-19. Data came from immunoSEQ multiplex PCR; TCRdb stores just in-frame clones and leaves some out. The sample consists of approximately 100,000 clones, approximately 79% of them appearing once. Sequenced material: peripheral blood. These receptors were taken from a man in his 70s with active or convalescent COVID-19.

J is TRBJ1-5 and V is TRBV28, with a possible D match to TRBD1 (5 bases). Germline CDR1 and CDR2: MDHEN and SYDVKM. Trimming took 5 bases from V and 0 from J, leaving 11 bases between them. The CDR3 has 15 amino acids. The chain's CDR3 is CASSTGLFSNQPQHF. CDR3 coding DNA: TGTGCCAGCAGTACGGGACTCTTTAGCAATCAGCCCCAGCATTTT.

The CDR3: CASSPTLNQPQHF. The CDR3 region has the DNA TGTGCCAGCAGTCCGACACTTAATCAGCCCCAGCATTTT. The chain is built from TRBV6-5 and TRBJ1-5; unclear D gene. V was pared by 5 bases and J by 4 bases, with 9 bases between. The CDR3 has 13 residues. Germline CDR1 reads MNHEY; CDR2 reads SVGAGI.

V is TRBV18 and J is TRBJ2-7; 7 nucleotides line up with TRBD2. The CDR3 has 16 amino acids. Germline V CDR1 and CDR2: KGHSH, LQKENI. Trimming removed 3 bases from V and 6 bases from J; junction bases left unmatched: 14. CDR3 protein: CASSPLQGGMGVEQYF. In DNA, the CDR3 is TGTGCCAGCTCACCCCTCCAGGGAGGGATGGGGGTCGAGCAGTACTTC.

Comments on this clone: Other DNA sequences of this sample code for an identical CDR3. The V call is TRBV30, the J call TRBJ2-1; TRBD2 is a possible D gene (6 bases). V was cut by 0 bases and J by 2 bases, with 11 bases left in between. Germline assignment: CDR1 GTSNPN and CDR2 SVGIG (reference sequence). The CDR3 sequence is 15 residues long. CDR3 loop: CAWSVQAGTYNEQFF. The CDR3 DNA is TGTGCCTGGAGTGTACAAGCGGGTACCTACAATGAGCAGTTCTTC. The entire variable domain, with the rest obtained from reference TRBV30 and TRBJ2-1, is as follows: SQTIHQWPATLVQPVGSPLSLECTVEGTSNPNLYWYRQAAGRGLQLLFYSVGIGQISSEVPQNLSASRPQDRQFILSSKKLLLSDSGFYLCAWSVQAGTYNEQFFGPGTRLTVL.

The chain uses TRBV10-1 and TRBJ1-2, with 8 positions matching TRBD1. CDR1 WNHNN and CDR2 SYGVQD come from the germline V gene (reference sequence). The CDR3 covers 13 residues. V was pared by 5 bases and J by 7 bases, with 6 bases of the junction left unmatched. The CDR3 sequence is CASSSTGAGGYTF. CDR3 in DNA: TGCGCCAGCAGTTCGACAGGGGCTGGTGGCTACACCTTC.

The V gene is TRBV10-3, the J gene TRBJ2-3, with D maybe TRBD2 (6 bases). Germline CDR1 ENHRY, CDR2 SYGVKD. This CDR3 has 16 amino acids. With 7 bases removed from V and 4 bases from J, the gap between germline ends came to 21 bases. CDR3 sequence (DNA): TGTGCCATCAACAGCAACGGGGGATCGGGATCAGATACGCAGTATTTT. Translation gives CAINSNGGSGSDTQYF.

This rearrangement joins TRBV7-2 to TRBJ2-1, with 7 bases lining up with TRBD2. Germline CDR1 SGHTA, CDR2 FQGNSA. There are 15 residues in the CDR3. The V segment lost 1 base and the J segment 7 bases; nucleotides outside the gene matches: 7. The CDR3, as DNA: TGTGCCAGCAGCTTAGATGCGGGGGAGTGGAATGAGCAGTTCTTC. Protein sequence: CASSLDAGEWNEQFF.

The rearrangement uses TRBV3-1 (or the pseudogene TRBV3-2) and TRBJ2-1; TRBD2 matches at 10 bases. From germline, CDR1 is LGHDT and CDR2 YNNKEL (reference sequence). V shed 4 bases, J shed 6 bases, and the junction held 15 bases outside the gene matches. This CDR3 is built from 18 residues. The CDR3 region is CASSRLISAGGQGNEQFF. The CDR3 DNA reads TGTGCCAGCAGCCGTCTTATTTCAGCGGGGGGGCAGGGCAATGAGCAGTTCTTC.

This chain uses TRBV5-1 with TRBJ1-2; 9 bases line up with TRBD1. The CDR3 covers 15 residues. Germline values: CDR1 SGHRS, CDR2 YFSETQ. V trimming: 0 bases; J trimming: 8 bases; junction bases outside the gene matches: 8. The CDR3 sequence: CASSLESTGGLGYTF. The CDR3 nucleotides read TGCGCCAGCAGCTTGGAATCGACAGGGGGTCTAGGCTACACCTTC.

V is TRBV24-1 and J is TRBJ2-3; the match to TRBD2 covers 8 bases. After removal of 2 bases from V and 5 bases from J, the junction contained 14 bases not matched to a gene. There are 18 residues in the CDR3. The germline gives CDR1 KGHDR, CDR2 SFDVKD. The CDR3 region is CATSDSLLTGGLRDTQYF. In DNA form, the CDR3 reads TGTGCCACCAGTGATTCTCTGCTTACGGGAGGGCTTAGAGATACGCAGTATTTT.

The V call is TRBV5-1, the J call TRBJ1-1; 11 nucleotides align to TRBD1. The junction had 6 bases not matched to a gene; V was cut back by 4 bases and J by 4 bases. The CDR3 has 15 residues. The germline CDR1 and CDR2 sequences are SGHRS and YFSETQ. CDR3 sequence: CASSLRTGGGTEAFF. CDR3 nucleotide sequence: TGCGCCAGCAGCCTTCGGACAGGGGGCGGCACTGAAGCTTTCTTT. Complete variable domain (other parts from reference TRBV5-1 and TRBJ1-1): KAGVTQTPRYLIKTRGQQVTLSCSPISGHRSVSWYQQTPGQGLQFLFEYFSETQRNKGNFPGRFSGRQFSNSRSEMNVSTLELGDSALYLCASSLRTGGGTEAFFGQGTRLTVV.

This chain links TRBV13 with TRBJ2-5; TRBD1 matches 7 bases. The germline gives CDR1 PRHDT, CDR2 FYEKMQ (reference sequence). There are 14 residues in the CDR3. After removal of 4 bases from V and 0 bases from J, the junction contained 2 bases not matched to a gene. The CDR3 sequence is CASSSGTDQETQYF. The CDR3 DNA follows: TGTGCCAGCAGCTCAGGGACAGACCAAGAGACCCAGTACTTC.

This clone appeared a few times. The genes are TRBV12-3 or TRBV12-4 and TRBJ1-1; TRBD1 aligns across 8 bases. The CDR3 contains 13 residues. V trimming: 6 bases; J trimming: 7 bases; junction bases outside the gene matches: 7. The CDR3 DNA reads TGTGCCAGCAGGGCAGGGGGCGCGAGTGAAGCTTTCTTT. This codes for CASRAGGASEAFF.